This TCR beta chain was documented in a study of CD8 T cells in Susac syndrome. Through negative isolation, CD4+ and CD8+ T cells were obtained, while TEMRA cells were enriched using FACS. RNA totalling roughly 0.45 to 1 ug underwent reverse transcription with random hexamers. The immunoSEQ assay covered 54 Vbeta and 13 Jbeta segments for CDR3. TCRdb reprocessed the immunoSEQ multiplex PCR reads via MiXCR and lists one record per CDR3 protein. The data hold 300,000 or so distinct CDR3 sequences, with about 92% observed a single time. This CDR3 is 16 amino acids long. Germline V gene sequence: CDR1 SGHDN, CDR2 FVKESK. Trimming left V 3 bases short and J 1 base short, with 10 bases between.

This chain links TRBV14 with TRBJ2-6; no firm D call. The sequencing input was CD4+ T cells from PBMCs. The clonotype comes from a human donor with multiple sclerosis. This CDR3 is CASSHTWRSGANVLTF. The CDR3 coding sequence is TGTGCCAGCAGCCATACGTGGAGATCTGGGGCCAACGTCCTGACTTTC. Complete variable domain (other parts from reference TRBV14 and TRBJ2-6): EAGVTQFPSHSVIEKGQTVTLRCDPISGHDNLYWYRRVMGKEIKFLLHFVKESKQDESGMPNNRFLAERTGGTYSTLKVQPAELEDSGVYFCASSHTWRSGANVLTFGAGSRLTVL.